Below, one TCR beta chain is given with its context. The antigen is unknown. The CDR3 runs to 14 residues. The germline gives CDR1 MDHEN, CDR2 SYDVKM. With 6 bases removed from V and 8 bases from J, the gap between germline ends came to 19 bases. Every sorted population was more than 95% pure. The data are from a study of beta chain features in type 1 diabetes. Reverse transcribing all isolated RNA meant expressed TCRB transcripts were sequenced. Data came from immunoSEQ multiplex PCR; TCRdb stores just in-frame clones and leaves some out. The data contain more than 250,000 clones, 13% to 15% of them seen just once; the ten biggest clones take up over 0.015%. Study-level results: Among patients, naive, central memory and Treg TCRB repertoires appeared more similar than among healthy donors. In all four CD4+ subsets, TCRB CDR3 length was significantly, moderately reduced in type 1 diabetes.

The sequenced sample was naive CD4+ T cells from blood. The V gene is TRBV28, the J gene TRBJ1-1; tentative D call: TRBD1 (5 bases). The receptor was isolated from a man aged 30-40 years with type 1 diabetes. The DNA for the CDR3 is TGTGCCAGCAGGAAGGGACTAGGCTCCCGGGAAGCTTTCTTT. Amino acid sequence: CASRKGLGSREAFF.